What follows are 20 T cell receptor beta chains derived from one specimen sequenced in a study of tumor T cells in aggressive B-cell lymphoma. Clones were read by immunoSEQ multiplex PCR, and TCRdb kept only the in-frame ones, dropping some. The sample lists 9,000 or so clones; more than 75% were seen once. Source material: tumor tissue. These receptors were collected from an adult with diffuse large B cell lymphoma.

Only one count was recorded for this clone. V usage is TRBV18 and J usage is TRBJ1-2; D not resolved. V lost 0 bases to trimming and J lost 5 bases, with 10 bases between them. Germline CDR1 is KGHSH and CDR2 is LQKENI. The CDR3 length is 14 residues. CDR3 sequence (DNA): TGTGCCAGCTCACCACCCGGGAACTATTATGGCTACACCTTC. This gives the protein CASSPPGNYYGYTF. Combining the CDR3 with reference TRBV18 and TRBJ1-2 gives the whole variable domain NAGVMQNPRHLVRRRGQEARLRCSPMKGHSHVYWYRQLPEEGLKFMVYLQKENIIDESGMPKERFSAEFPKEGPSILRIQQVVRGDSAAYFCASSPPGNYYGYTFGSGTRLTVV.

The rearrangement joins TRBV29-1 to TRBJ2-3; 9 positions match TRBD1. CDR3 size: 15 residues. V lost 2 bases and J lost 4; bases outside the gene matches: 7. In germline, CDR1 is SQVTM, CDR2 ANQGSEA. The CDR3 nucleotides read TGCAGCGTTGAACGCACTACAGGGGGCCCAGATACGCAGTATTTT. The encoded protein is CSVERTTGGPDTQYF.

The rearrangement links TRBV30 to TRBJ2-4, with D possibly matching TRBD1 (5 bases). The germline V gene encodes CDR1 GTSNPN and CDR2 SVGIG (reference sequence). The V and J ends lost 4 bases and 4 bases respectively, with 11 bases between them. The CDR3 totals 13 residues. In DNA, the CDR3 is TGTGCCTGGATTGGCAGGGAAAAAAACATTCAGTACTTC. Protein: CAWIGREKNIQYF.

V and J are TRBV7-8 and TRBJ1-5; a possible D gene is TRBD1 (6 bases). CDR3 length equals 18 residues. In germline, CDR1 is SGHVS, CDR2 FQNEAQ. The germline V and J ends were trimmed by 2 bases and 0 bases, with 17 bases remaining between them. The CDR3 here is CASSLKAGTQYSNQPQHF. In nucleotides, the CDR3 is TGTGCCAGCAGCTTAAAGGCTGGGACACAGTATAGCAATCAGCCCCAGCATTTT.

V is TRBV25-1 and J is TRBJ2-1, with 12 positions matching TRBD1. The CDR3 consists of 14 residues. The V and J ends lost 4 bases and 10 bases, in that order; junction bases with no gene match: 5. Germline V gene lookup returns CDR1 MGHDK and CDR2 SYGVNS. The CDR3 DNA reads TGTGCCAGCAGTGCGGGACAGGGGGCAGGAGAGCAGTTCTTC. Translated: CASSAGQGAGEQFF.

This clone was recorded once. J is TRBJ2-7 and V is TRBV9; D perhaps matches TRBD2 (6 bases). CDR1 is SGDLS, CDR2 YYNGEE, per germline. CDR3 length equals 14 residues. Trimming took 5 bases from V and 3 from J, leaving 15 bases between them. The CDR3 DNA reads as TGTGCCAGCAGTAAGACTAGTCTGATCTACGAGCAGTACTTC. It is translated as CASSKTSLIYEQYF.

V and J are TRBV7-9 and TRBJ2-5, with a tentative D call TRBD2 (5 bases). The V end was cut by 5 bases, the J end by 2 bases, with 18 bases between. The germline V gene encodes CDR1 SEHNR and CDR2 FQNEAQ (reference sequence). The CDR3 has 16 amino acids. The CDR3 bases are TGTGCCAGCAGCCCCAACCTCGGCGGAGGACAAGAGACCCAGTACTTC. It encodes CASSPNLGGGQETQYF.

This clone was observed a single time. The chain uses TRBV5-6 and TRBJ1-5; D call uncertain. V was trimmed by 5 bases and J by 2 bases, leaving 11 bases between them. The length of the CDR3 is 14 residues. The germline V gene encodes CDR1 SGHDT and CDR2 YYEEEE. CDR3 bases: TGTGCCAGCAGTGCCTCTCGGGGCAATCAGCCCCAGCATTTT. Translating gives CASSASRGNQPQHF.

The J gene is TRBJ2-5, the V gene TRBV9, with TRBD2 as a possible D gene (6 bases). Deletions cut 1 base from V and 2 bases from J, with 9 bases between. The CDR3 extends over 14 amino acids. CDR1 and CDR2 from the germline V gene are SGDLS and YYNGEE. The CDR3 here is CASSVLASQETQYF. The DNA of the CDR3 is TGTGCCAGCAGCGTACTAGCGTCACAAGAGACCCAGTACTTC.

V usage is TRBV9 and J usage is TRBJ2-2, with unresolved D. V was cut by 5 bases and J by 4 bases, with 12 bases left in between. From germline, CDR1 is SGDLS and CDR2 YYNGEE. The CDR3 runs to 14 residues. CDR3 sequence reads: CASSLEAFTGELFF. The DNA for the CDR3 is TGTGCCAGCAGTCTAGAGGCGTTCACCGGGGAGCTGTTTTTT.

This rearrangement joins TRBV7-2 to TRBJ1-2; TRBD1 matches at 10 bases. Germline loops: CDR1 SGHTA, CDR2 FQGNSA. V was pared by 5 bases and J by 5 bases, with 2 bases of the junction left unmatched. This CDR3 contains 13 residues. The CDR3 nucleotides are TGTGCCAGCAGCACGGGACAGGGGTATGGCTACACCTTC. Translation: CASSTGQGYGYTF.

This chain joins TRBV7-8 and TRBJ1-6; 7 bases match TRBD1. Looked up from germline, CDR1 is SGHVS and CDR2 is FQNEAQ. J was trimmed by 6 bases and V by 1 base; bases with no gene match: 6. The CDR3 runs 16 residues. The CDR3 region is CASSLGAGGVNSPLHF. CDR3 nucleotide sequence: TGTGCCAGCAGCTTAGGAGCAGGGGGTGTTAATTCACCCCTCCACTTT.

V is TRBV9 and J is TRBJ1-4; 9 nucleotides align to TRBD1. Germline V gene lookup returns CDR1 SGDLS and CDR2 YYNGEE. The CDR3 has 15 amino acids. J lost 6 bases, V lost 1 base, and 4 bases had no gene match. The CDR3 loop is CASSVTGTGYEKLFF. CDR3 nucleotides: TGTGCCAGCAGCGTAACTGGGACAGGGTATGAAAAACTGTTTTTT.

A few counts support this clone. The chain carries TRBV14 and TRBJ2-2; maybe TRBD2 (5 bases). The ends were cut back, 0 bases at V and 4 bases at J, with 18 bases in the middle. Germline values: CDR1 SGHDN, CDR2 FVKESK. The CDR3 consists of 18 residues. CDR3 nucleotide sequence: TGTGCCAGCAGCCAAGAGAGGACGGCGGGCAAACCCACCGGGGAGCTGTTTTTT. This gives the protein CASSQERTAGKPTGELFF.

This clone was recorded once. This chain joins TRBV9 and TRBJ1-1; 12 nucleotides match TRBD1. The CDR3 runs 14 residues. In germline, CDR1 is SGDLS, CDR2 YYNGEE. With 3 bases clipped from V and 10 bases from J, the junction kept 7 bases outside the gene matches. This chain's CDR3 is CASSAGGQGAIAFF. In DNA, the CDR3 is TGTGCCAGCAGCGCCGGGGGACAGGGGGCGATAGCTTTCTTT.

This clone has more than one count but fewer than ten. The CDR3 bases are TGTGCCTGGGGACAGGGTTGGGCCGGGGAGCTGTTTTTT. This gives the protein CAWGQGWAGELFF. The chain has TRBV30 and TRBJ2-2; 8 bases are a match to TRBD1. Losses at the gene ends were 5 bases for V and 6 bases for J; bases not matched to a gene: 5. Germline loops: CDR1 GTSNPN, CDR2 SVGIG (reference sequence). The CDR3 length is 13 residues.

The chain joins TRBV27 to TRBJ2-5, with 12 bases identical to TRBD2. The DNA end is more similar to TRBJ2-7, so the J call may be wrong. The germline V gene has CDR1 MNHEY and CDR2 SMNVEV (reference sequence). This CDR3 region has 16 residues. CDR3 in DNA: TGTGCCAGCAGTTTAAGGACTAGCGGGGACTCCTACGAGCAGTACTTC. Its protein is CASSLRTSGDSYEQYF.

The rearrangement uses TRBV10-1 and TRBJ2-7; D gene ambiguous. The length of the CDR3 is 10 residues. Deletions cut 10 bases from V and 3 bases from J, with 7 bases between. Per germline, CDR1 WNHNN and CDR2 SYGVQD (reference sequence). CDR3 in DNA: TGCGCCATCCCCATCTACGAGCAGTACTTC. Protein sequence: CAIPIYEQYF.

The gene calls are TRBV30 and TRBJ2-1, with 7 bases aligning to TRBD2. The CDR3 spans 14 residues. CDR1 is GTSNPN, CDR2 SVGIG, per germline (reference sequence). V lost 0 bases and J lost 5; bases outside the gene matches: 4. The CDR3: CAWSVWEGHNEQFF. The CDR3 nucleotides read TGTGCCTGGAGTGTGTGGGAGGGCCACAATGAGCAGTTCTTC.

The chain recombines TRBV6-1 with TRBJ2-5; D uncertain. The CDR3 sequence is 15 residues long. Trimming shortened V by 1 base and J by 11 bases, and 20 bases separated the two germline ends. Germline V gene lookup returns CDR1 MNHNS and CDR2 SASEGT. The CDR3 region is CASSEGAFTTYKQYF. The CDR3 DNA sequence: TGTGCCAGCAGTGAAGGGGCGTTTACGACCTACAAGCAGTACTTC.